The clone carrying this T cell receptor beta chain showed up just once. This table comes from immunoSEQ multiplex PCR, and its TCRdb copy is limited to in-frame clones, with some not included. This table holds more than 100,000 clones, roughly 89% found once. The data are from a study of control samples from healthy donors and cancer patients. The germline V and J ends were trimmed by 5 bases and 6 bases, with 14 bases remaining between them. Per germline, CDR1 SGHNT and CDR2 YENEEA. The CDR3 sequence is 15 residues long. The chain uses TRBV11-3 and TRBJ1-6, with D unclear. Sequenced input: PBMCs. This TCR was sampled from a man aged 55 to 70 with lung cancer. The CDR3 protein is CASSRRTVGNSPLHF. The CDR3, as DNA: TGTGCCAGCAGCCGGCGGACGGTTGGTAATTCACCCCTCCACTTT.